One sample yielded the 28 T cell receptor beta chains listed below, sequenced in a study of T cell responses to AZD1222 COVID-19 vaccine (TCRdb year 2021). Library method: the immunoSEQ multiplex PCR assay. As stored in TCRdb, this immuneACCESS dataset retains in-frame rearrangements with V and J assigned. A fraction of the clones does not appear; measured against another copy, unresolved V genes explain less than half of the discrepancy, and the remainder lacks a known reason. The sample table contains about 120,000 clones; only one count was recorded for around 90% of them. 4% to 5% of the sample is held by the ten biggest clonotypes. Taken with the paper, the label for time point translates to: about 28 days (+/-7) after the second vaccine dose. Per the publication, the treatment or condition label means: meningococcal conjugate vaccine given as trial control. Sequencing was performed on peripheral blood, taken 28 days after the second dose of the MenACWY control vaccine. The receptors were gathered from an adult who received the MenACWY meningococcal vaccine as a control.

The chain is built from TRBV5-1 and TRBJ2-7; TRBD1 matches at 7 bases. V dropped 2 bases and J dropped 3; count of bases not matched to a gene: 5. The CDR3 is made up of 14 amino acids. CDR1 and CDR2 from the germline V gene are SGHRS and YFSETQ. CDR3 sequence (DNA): TGCGCCAGCAGCTTTGAGACAGGGCTCTACGAGCAGTACTTC. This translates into CASSFETGLYEQYF.

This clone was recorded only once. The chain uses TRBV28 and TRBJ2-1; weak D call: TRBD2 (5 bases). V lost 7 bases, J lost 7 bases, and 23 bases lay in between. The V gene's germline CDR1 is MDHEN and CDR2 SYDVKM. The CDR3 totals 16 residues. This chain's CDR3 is CASIPLPTGRLNEQFF. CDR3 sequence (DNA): TGTGCCAGCATCCCGTTACCGACGGGAAGGTTAAATGAGCAGTTCTTC.

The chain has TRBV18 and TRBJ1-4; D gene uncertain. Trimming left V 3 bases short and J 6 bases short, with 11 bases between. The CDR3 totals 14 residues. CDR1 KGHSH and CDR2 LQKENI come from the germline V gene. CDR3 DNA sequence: TGTGCCAGCTCACCCTATTTAAACGATGAAAAACTGTTTTTT. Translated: CASSPYLNDEKLFF. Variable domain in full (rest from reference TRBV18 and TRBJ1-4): NAGVMQNPRHLVRRRGQEARLRCSPMKGHSHVYWYRQLPEEGLKFMVYLQKENIIDESGMPKERFSAEFPKEGPSILRIQQVVRGDSAAYFCASSPYLNDEKLFFGSGTQLSVL.

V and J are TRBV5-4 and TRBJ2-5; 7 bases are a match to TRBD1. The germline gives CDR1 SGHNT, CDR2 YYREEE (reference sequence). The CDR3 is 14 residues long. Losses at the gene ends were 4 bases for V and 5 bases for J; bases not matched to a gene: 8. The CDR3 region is CASSRTGSEETQYF. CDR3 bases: TGTGCCAGCAGCCGGACAGGATCCGAGGAGACCCAGTACTTC.

CDR3 amino acids: CASSPTGTGYGYTF. The CDR3 bases are TGTGCCAGCTCTCCTACAGGGACTGGATATGGCTACACCTTC. This chain joins TRBV18 and TRBJ1-2; perhaps TRBD1 as D (6 bases). The germline CDR1 and CDR2 sequences are KGHSH and LQKENI. The CDR3 loop spans 14 amino acids. Trimming stripped 6 bases from V and 5 bases from J, with 16 bases between.

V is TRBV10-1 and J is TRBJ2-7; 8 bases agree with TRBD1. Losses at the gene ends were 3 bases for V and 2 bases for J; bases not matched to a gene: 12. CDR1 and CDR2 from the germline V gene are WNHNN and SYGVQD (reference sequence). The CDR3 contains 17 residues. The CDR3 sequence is CASSDTRQGIFTYEQYV. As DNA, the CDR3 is TGCGCCAGCAGTGATACTCGACAGGGGATCTTTACCTACGAGCAGTACGTC.

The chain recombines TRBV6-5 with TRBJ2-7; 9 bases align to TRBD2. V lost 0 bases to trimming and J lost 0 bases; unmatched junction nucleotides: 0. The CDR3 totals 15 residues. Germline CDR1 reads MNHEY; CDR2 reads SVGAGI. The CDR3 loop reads CASSYSAGGSYEQYF. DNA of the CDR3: TGTGCCAGCAGTTACTCAGCGGGAGGCTCCTACGAGCAGTACTTC.

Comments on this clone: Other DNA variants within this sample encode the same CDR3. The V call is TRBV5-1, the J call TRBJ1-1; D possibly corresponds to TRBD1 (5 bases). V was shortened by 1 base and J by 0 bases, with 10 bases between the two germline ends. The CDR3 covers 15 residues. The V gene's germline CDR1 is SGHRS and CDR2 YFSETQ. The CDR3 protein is CASSLWGGLNTEAFF. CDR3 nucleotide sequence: TGCGCCAGCAGCTTGTGGGGGGGACTGAACACTGAAGCTTTCTTT.

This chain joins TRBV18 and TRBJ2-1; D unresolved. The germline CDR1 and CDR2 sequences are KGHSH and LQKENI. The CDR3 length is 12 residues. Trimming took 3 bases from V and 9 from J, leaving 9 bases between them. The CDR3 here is CASSPNYAEQFF. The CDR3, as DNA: TGTGCCAGCTCACCTAATTACGCTGAGCAGTTCTTC.

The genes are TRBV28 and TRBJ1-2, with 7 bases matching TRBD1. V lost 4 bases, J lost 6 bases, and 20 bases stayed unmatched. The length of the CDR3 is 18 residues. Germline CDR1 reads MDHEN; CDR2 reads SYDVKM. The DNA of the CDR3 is TGTGCCAGCAGTTCCCCCTTAATTTCGACAGGGAAGTTGGATGGCTACACCTTC. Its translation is CASSSPLISTGKLDGYTF.

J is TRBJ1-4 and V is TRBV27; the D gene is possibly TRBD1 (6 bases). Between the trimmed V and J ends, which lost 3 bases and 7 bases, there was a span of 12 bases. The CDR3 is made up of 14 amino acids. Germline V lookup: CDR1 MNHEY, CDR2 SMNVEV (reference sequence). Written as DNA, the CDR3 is TGTGCCAGCAGTTTGAAACAGGGAATTGAAAAACTGTTTTTT. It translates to CASSLKQGIEKLFF.

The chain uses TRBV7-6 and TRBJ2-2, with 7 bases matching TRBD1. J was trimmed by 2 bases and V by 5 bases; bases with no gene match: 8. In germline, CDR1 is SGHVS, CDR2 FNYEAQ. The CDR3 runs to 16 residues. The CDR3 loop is CASSPRNRGNTGELFF. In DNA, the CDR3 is TGTGCCAGCAGCCCCCGGAACAGGGGAAACACCGGGGAGCTGTTTTTT.

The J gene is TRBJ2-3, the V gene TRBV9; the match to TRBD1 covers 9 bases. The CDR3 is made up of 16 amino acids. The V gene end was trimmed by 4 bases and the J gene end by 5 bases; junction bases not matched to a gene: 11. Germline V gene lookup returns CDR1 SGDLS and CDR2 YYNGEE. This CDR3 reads CASSPRPGTGQDTQYF. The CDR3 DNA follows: TGTGCCAGCAGCCCGCGTCCCGGGACAGGGCAAGATACGCAGTATTTT.

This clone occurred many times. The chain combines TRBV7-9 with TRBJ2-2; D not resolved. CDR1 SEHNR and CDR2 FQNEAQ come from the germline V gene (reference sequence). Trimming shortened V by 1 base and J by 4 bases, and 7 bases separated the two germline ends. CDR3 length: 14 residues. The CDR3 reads CASSLVVGTGELFF. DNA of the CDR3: TGTGCCAGCAGCTTAGTCGTGGGCACCGGGGAGCTGTTTTTT.

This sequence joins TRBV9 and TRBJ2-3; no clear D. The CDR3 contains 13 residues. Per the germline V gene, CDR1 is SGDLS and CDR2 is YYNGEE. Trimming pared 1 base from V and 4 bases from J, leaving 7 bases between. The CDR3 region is CASSVIGADTQYF. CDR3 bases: TGTGCCAGCAGCGTAATTGGGGCAGATACGCAGTATTTT.

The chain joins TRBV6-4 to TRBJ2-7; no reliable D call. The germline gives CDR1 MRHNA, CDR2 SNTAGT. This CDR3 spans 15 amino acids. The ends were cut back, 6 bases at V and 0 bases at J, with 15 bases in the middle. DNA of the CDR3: TGTGCCAGCAGCGGCGGCTCCCTGAGCTCCTACGAGCAGTACGTC. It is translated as CASSGGSLSSYEQYV.

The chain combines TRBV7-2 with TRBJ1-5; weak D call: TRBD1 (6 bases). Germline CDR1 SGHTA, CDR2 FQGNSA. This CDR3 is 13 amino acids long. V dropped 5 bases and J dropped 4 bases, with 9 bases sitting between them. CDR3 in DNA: TGTGCCAGCAGCAGGCAGGGGAATCAGCCCCAGCATTTT. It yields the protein CASSRQGNQPQHF.

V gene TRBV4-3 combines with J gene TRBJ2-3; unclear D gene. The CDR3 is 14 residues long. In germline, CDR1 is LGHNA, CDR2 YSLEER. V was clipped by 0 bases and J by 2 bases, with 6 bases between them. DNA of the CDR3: TGCGCCAGCAGCCAAGACAGTCACACAGATACGCAGTATTTT. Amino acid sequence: CASSQDSHTDTQYF.

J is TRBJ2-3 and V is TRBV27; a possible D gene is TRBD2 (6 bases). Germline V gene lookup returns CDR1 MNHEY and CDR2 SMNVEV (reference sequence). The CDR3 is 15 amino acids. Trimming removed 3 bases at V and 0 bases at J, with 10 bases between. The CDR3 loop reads CASSLAGTSTDTQYF. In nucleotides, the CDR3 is TGTGCCAGCAGTTTGGCGGGAACGAGCACAGATACGCAGTATTTT.

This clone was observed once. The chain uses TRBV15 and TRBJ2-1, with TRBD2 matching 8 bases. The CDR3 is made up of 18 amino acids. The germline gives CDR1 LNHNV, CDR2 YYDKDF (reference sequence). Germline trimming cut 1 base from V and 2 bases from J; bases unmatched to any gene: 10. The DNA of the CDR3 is TGTGCCACCAGCAGAGTAGAGGTAGCGGGAAGACCCTACAATGAGCAGTTCTTC. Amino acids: CATSRVEVAGRPYNEQFF.

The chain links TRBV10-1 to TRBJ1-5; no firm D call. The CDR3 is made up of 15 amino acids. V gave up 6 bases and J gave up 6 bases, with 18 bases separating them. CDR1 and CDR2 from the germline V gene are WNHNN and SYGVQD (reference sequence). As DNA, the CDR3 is TGCGCCAGCAGAAAGGCCGGGAATCTTATTCAGCCCCAGCATTTT. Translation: CASRKAGNLIQPQHF.

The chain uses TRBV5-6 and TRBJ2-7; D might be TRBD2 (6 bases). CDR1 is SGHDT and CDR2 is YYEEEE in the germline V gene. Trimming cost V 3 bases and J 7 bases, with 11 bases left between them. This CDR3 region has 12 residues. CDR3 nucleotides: TGTGCCAGCAGCTCGGGACTGGGTGAGCAGTACGTC. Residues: CASSSGLGEQYV.

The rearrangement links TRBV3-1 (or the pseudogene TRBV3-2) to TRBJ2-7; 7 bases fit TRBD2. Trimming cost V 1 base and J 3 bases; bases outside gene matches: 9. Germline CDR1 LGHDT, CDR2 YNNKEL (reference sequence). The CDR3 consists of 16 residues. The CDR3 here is CASSQAGGGTYYEQYF. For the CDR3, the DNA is TGTGCCAGCAGCCAAGCTGGCGGGGGAACCTACTACGAGCAGTACTTC.

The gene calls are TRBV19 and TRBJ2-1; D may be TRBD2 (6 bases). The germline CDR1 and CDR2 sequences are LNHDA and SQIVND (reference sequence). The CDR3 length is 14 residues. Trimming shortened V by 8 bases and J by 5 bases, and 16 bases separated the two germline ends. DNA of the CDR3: TGTGCCAGTCGAACGGGGGTGACCAACAATGAGCAGTTCTTC. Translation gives CASRTGVTNNEQFF. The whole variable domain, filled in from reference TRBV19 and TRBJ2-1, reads DGGITQSPKYLFRKEGQNVTLSCEQNLNHDAMYWYRQDPGQGLRLIYYSQIVNDFQKGDIAEGYSVSREKKESFPLTVTSAQKNPTAFYLCASRTGVTNNEQFFGPGTRLTVL.

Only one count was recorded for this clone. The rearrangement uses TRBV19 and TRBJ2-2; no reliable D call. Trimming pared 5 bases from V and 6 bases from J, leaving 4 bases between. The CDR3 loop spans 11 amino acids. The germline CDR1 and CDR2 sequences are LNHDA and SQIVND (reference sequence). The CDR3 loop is CASSLSGELFF. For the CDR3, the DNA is TGTGCCAGTAGTTTGTCCGGGGAGCTGTTTTTT.

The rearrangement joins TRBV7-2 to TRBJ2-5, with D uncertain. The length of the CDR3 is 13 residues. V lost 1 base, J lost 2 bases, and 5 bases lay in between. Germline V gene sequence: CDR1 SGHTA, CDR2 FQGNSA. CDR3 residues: CASSLGIQETQYF. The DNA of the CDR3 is TGTGCCAGCAGCTTAGGGATACAAGAGACCCAGTACTTC.

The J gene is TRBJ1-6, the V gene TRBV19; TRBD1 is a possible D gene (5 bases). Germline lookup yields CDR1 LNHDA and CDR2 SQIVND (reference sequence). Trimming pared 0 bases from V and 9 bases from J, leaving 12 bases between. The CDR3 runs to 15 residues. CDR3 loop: CASSIDPPGTSPLHF. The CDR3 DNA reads TGTGCCAGTAGTATAGATCCTCCAGGGACTTCACCCCTCCACTTT. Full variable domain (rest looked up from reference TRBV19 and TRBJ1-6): DGGITQSPKYLFRKEGQNVTLSCEQNLNHDAMYWYRQDPGQGLRLIYYSQIVNDFQKGDIAEGYSVSREKKESFPLTVTSAQKNPTAFYLCASSIDPPGTSPLHFGNGTRLTVT.

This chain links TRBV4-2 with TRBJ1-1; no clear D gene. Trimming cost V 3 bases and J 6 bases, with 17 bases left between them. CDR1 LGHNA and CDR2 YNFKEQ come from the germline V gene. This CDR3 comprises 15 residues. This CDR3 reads CASSHLLVGSPEAFF. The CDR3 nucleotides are TGTGCCAGCAGCCACCTCCTAGTGGGCTCGCCTGAAGCTTTCTTT.